These T cell receptor beta chains were read from a single sample in a study of blood T cell repertoires in COVID-19. Generated by immunoSEQ multiplex PCR, the TCRdb table keeps only in-frame clones and is missing some. The profile shows approximately 14,000 clones, 85% to 90% of them singletons. The sequenced sample consisted of peripheral blood. These receptors originate from a human donor in a cohort sampled during active COVID-19. The CDR3 runs from the conserved cysteine through the conserved F or W. Each record gives: V gene, CDR3 protein.

TRBV11-3,CASSRGGGYEQYF
TRBV14,CASSQGTGLSDTQYF
TRBV4-2,CASSQGSTGYEASSYNSPLHF
TRBV5-1,CASDSGTSSSGTEEQYF
TRBV12-3/TRBV12-4,CASSPQFNYGYTF
TRBV5-1,CASSGGAAEQFF
TRBV7-8,CASSSSGWGYNEQFF
TRBV24-1,CATSDSRQGSGETQYF
TRBV6-4,CASSWERGTGELFF
TRBV10-1,CASSAGLNNEQFF
TRBV24-1,CATSDFRQGGDYGYTF
TRBV3-1/TRBV3-2,CASSQYRDGNTIYF
TRBV5-8,CASSFGTGYYNEQFF
TRBV2,CASSGQRAADEKLFF
TRBV7-2,CASSLVGQGMSGYTF
TRBV29-1,CSVEDLGERGSTEAFF
TRBV25-1,CASSKGQGGHKNIQYF
TRBV29-1,CSVVLGQGVSNQPQHF
TRBV7-3,CASSYGQGSYEQYF
TRBV7-9,CASSQNPGTGELFF
TRBV11-1,CASSLVLAENTGELFF
TRBV5-4,CASSLQGATDTQYF
TRBV9,CASSLTGVSTDTQYF
TRBV19,CASSLGRVTEAFF
TRBV7-9,CASSLVLAGVNGNTIYF
TRBV3-1/TRBV3-2,CASSYGRGYYNSPLHF
TRBV7-7,CASSPDRGSYNEQFF